The clone carrying this TCR beta chain was seen at least ten times. The antigen remains undetermined. These data come from a study of identical twins. Overall study findings and caveats: Twin sharing of out-of-frame TCR alpha was underestimated by models in monozygotic pairs. Out-of-frame alpha sequences shared by twins were enriched for low generation probability. Possibly, invariant MAIT and iNKT cells partly confounded zero-insertion analyses.

Trimming pared 2 bases from V and 4 bases from J, leaving 9 bases between. Germline V gene lookup returns CDR1 MNHEY and CDR2 SMNVEV (reference sequence). The CDR3 has 15 amino acids. After template switching added a universal primer site, the resulting cDNA carried unique molecular identifiers. From the 5' RACE reads, TCRdb called clonotypes with MiXCR, one entry per CDR3 protein. The repertoire holds approximately 1.8 million distinct CDR3 sequences, with around 29% as singletons. Sequencing was performed on cord blood. The origin of this receptor is a newborn girl in good health. The chain links TRBV27 to TRBJ1-6; a possible D gene is TRBD1 (5 bases). The CDR3 here is CASSLRGAYNSPLHF. The CDR3 region has the DNA TGTGCCAGCAGTTTACGAGGGGCGTATAATTCACCCCTCCACTTT.